A selection of T cell receptor beta chains follows, all from one sample in a study of blood T cell repertoires in COVID-19. The method was immunoSEQ multiplex PCR; TCRdb's version includes in-frame clones alone and lacks a portion of them. The table records approximately 220,000 clones, roughly nine tenths of them present only once. The sample was PBMCs or T cells enriched from blood (not recorded which). These receptors came from a woman aged 18-29 years in a cohort exposed to, infected with or recovered from COVID-19 (not recorded which). The CDR3 runs from the conserved cysteine through the conserved F or W. Each record gives: J gene, V gene, clone size, D gene, CDR3 protein, CDR3 DNA. D genes are given only for firm matches. Clone sizes are given selectively: once, few, many, or a class where the clone is expanded.

j_call: TRBJ2-7; v_call: TRBV30; clone_size: -; d_call: -; cdr3_aa: CASRRGGFSYEQYF; cdr3_nt: TGTGCCTCCAGAAGGGGCGGTTTCTCCTACGAGCAGTACTTC
j_call: TRBJ1-5; v_call: TRBV27; clone_size: -; d_call: -; cdr3_aa: CASSSYSSNQPQHF; cdr3_nt: TGTGCCAGCAGTTCTTACAGCAGCAATCAGCCCCAGCATTTT
j_call: TRBJ2-7; v_call: TRBV2; clone_size: -; d_call: -; cdr3_aa: CASSQEIIYEQYF; cdr3_nt: TGTGCCAGCAGCCAAGAGATTATTTACGAGCAGTACTTC
j_call: TRBJ2-5; v_call: TRBV24-1; clone_size: -; d_call: TRBD1; cdr3_aa: CATSDRDRAGETQYF; cdr3_nt: TGTGCCACCAGTGATCGGGACAGGGCGGGGGAGACCCAGTACTTC
j_call: TRBJ1-6; v_call: TRBV15; clone_size: -; d_call: -; cdr3_aa: CATSRVGQSLHF; cdr3_nt: TGTGCCACCAGCAGAGTCGGACAGTCCCTCCACTTT
j_call: TRBJ2-1; v_call: TRBV5-6; clone_size: once; d_call: TRBD2; cdr3_aa: CASSLTSGRYNEQFF; cdr3_nt: TGTGCCAGCAGCTTGACTAGCGGCCGTTACAATGAGCAGTTCTTC
j_call: TRBJ1-3; v_call: TRBV10-3; clone_size: -; d_call: -; cdr3_aa: CAINEGSGNTIYF; cdr3_nt: TGTGCCATCAACGAGGGCTCTGGAAACACCATATATTTT
j_call: TRBJ2-3; v_call: TRBV14; clone_size: -; d_call: -; cdr3_aa: CASSLLRETRGTQYF; cdr3_nt: TGTGCCAGCAGCCTGCTGAGGGAGACTAGAGGAACGCAGTATTTT
j_call: TRBJ2-2; v_call: TRBV3-1/TRBV3-2; clone_size: -; d_call: -; cdr3_aa: CASSQEGAGTGELFF; cdr3_nt: TGTGCCAGCAGCCAAGAGGGGGCGGGCACCGGGGAGCTGTTTTTT
j_call: TRBJ2-5; v_call: TRBV9; clone_size: -; d_call: -; cdr3_aa: CASSVTADPLQETQYF; cdr3_nt: TGTGCCAGCAGCGTTACAGCCGACCCTTTACAAGAGACCCAGTACTTC
j_call: TRBJ1-2; v_call: TRBV5-1; clone_size: -; d_call: -; cdr3_aa: CASSLLTNLEGYTF; cdr3_nt: TGCGCCAGCAGCTTGCTAACCAACTTGGAGGGCTACACCTTC
j_call: TRBJ1-2; v_call: TRBV5-4; clone_size: -; d_call: -; cdr3_aa: CASSLGKGKAYGYTF; cdr3_nt: TGTGCCAGCAGCTTGGGAAAGGGGAAGGCCTATGGCTACACCTTC
j_call: TRBJ2-1; v_call: TRBV2; clone_size: -; d_call: TRBD1; cdr3_aa: CASSDLSTGLDNEQFF; cdr3_nt: TGTGCCAGCAGTGATTTGTCGACAGGGCTGGACAATGAGCAGTTCTTC
j_call: TRBJ1-1; v_call: TRBV5-1; clone_size: -; d_call: -; cdr3_aa: CASSFRQSEGDTEAFF; cdr3_nt: TGCGCCAGCAGCTTTAGGCAGAGTGAGGGGGACACTGAAGCTTTCTTT
j_call: TRBJ2-1; v_call: TRBV24-1; clone_size: once; d_call: TRBD1; cdr3_aa: CATSETDRGQFF; cdr3_nt: TGTGCCACCAGTGAGACGGACAGGGGGCAGTTCTTC
j_call: TRBJ2-3; v_call: TRBV6-6; clone_size: -; d_call: TRBD2; cdr3_aa: CASSYLAGGNTDTQYF; cdr3_nt: TGTGCCAGCAGTTACCTAGCGGGAGGGAACACAGATACGCAGTATTTT
j_call: TRBJ2-1; v_call: TRBV10-1; clone_size: -; d_call: -; cdr3_aa: CASSEAGTSSYNEQFF; cdr3_nt: TGCGCCAGCAGTGAGGCGGGCACCTCCTCCTACAATGAGCAGTTCTTC
j_call: TRBJ1-1; v_call: TRBV7-9; clone_size: -; d_call: TRBD1; cdr3_aa: CASSWRGQGNTEAFF; cdr3_nt: TGTGCCAGCAGCTGGCGGGGACAGGGGAACACTGAAGCTTTCTTT
j_call: TRBJ1-5; v_call: TRBV11-2; clone_size: -; d_call: -; cdr3_aa: CASSSGVPWPQHF; cdr3_nt: TGTGCCAGCAGCTCCGGGGTCCCTTGGCCCCAGCATTTT
j_call: TRBJ1-1; v_call: TRBV6-1; clone_size: -; d_call: -; cdr3_aa: CASSENRAYTEAFF; cdr3_nt: TGTGCCAGCAGTGAAAACAGGGCCTACACTGAAGCTTTCTTT
j_call: TRBJ1-2; v_call: TRBV27; clone_size: -; d_call: -; cdr3_aa: CASSPEVPTPHGYTF; cdr3_nt: TGTGCCAGCAGCCCGGAGGTTCCCACTCCGCATGGCTACACCTTC
j_call: TRBJ1-1; v_call: TRBV30; clone_size: -; d_call: -; cdr3_aa: CAWSTDTWRAEAFF; cdr3_nt: TGTGCCTGGAGTACGGACACTTGGAGGGCTGAAGCTTTCTTT
j_call: TRBJ1-6; v_call: TRBV28; clone_size: -; d_call: TRBD1; cdr3_aa: CASSKWDSHSPLHF; cdr3_nt: TGTGCCAGCAGTAAATGGGACAGCCATTCACCCCTCCACTTT
j_call: TRBJ1-1; v_call: TRBV7-9; clone_size: -; d_call: TRBD1; cdr3_aa: CAIQGVGTEAFF; cdr3_nt: TGTGCCATCCAGGGGGTCGGCACTGAAGCTTTCTTT
j_call: TRBJ2-7; v_call: TRBV5-1; clone_size: -; d_call: -; cdr3_aa: CASSYGTRYEQYF; cdr3_nt: TGCGCCAGCAGCTACGGGACACGATACGAGCAGTACTTC
j_call: TRBJ2-7; v_call: TRBV19; clone_size: -; d_call: -; cdr3_aa: CASSTQGLGEQYF; cdr3_nt: TGTGCCAGTAGTACCCAGGGGTTAGGCGAGCAGTACTTC
j_call: TRBJ2-7; v_call: TRBV20-1; clone_size: -; d_call: -; cdr3_aa: CSASGSNEQYF; cdr3_nt: TGCAGTGCTAGCGGGAGTAACGAGCAGTACTTC
j_call: TRBJ1-1; v_call: TRBV14; clone_size: -; d_call: -; cdr3_aa: CASSPLLQEPNTEAFF; cdr3_nt: TGTGCCAGCAGCCCTCTGCTCCAGGAACCTAACACTGAAGCTTTCTTT
j_call: TRBJ1-2; v_call: TRBV5-1; clone_size: -; d_call: -; cdr3_aa: CASTRDTEGYGYTF; cdr3_nt: TGCGCCAGCACCCGGGACACCGAAGGCTATGGCTACACCTTC
j_call: TRBJ2-5; v_call: TRBV27; clone_size: -; d_call: -; cdr3_aa: CASSLAGLQETQYF; cdr3_nt: TGTGCCAGCAGTTTGGCGGGGCTCCAAGAGACCCAGTACTTC
j_call: TRBJ2-2; v_call: TRBV11-2; clone_size: -; d_call: -; cdr3_aa: CADGGFGTGELFF; cdr3_nt: TGTGCCGACGGCGGGTTCGGCACCGGGGAGCTGTTTTTT
j_call: TRBJ2-1; v_call: TRBV27; clone_size: -; d_call: TRBD1; cdr3_aa: CASSLGTVPYNEQFF; cdr3_nt: TGTGCCAGCAGTTTGGGGACAGTTCCGTACAATGAGCAGTTCTTC
j_call: TRBJ2-5; v_call: TRBV29-1; clone_size: -; d_call: -; cdr3_aa: CSVEGRGHIETQYF; cdr3_nt: TGCAGCGTTGAAGGGCGGGGGCACATCGAGACCCAGTACTTC
j_call: TRBJ2-2; v_call: TRBV6-5; clone_size: -; d_call: -; cdr3_aa: CASSSEYTGELFF; cdr3_nt: TGTGCCAGCAGTTCCGAGTACACCGGGGAGCTGTTTTTT
j_call: TRBJ1-5; v_call: TRBV7-2; clone_size: -; d_call: -; cdr3_aa: CASSLVTDTNQPQHF; cdr3_nt: TGTGCCAGCAGCTTAGTTACAGATACCAATCAGCCCCAGCATTTT
j_call: TRBJ2-2; v_call: TRBV7-6; clone_size: -; d_call: -; cdr3_aa: CASSLGGEPNTGELFF; cdr3_nt: TGTGCCAGCAGCTTAGGGGGCGAACCGAACACCGGGGAGCTGTTTTTT
j_call: TRBJ2-7; v_call: TRBV24-1; clone_size: -; d_call: TRBD1; cdr3_aa: CATGQGGIGEQYF; cdr3_nt: TGTGCCACCGGACAGGGGGGAATCGGCGAGCAGTACTTC
j_call: TRBJ1-5; v_call: TRBV2; clone_size: -; d_call: -; cdr3_aa: CASSEEGRNNQPQHF; cdr3_nt: TGTGCCAGCAGTGAGGAAGGGAGGAACAATCAGCCCCAGCATTTT
j_call: TRBJ2-5; v_call: TRBV24-1; clone_size: -; d_call: TRBD1; cdr3_aa: CATSDARPGQGAGETQYF; cdr3_nt: TGTGCCACCAGTGATGCTCGCCCAGGACAGGGGGCGGGAGAGACCCAGTACTTC
j_call: TRBJ2-1; v_call: TRBV28; clone_size: -; d_call: TRBD1; cdr3_aa: CASSSGGSSYNEQFF; cdr3_nt: TGTGCCAGCAGCTCAGGGGGAAGCTCCTACAATGAGCAGTTCTTC
j_call: TRBJ1-5; v_call: TRBV20-1; clone_size: -; d_call: -; cdr3_aa: CSASDSRGVNQPQHF; cdr3_nt: TGCAGTGCTAGTGATTCCAGGGGCGTCAATCAGCCCCAGCATTTT
j_call: TRBJ2-1; v_call: TRBV7-9; clone_size: -; d_call: TRBD1; cdr3_aa: CASSPTGDNEQFF; cdr3_nt: TGTGCCAGCAGCCCGACAGGGGATAATGAGCAGTTCTTC
j_call: TRBJ1-6; v_call: TRBV7-9; clone_size: -; d_call: TRBD1; cdr3_aa: CASRDAGTGTSPLHF; cdr3_nt: TGTGCCAGCAGAGACGCCGGGACAGGGACCTCACCCCTCCACTTT
j_call: TRBJ1-2; v_call: TRBV19; clone_size: -; d_call: TRBD1; cdr3_aa: CASGGNGDRDFFYGYTF; cdr3_nt: TGTGCCAGCGGAGGGAACGGGGACAGGGACTTCTTCTATGGCTACACCTTC
j_call: TRBJ1-1; v_call: TRBV28; clone_size: once; d_call: TRBD1; cdr3_aa: CASLDRGNMNTEAFF; cdr3_nt: TGTGCCAGCCTAGACAGGGGAAACATGAACACTGAAGCTTTCTTT
j_call: TRBJ1-3; v_call: TRBV5-5; clone_size: -; d_call: TRBD1; cdr3_aa: CASSPGTGGSSGNTIYF; cdr3_nt: TGTGCCAGCAGCCCAGGGACAGGGGGCTCCTCTGGAAACACCATATATTTT
j_call: TRBJ1-2; v_call: TRBV13; clone_size: -; d_call: -; cdr3_aa: CASSPRGFHYGYTF; cdr3_nt: TGTGCCAGCAGCCCGAGGGGGTTTCACTATGGCTACACCTTC
j_call: TRBJ2-5; v_call: TRBV9; clone_size: -; d_call: -; cdr3_aa: CASSVADGLTQYF; cdr3_nt: TGTGCCAGCAGCGTAGCTGACGGGTTGACCCAGTACTTC
j_call: TRBJ1-4; v_call: TRBV9; clone_size: once; d_call: -; cdr3_aa: CASSVGGQANEKLFF; cdr3_nt: TGTGCCAGCAGCGTAGGGGGACAAGCTAATGAAAAACTGTTTTTT
j_call: TRBJ2-2; v_call: TRBV13; clone_size: -; d_call: -; cdr3_aa: CASSSNILSGELFF; cdr3_nt: TGTGCCAGCAGCTCCAACATTTTATCCGGGGAGCTGTTTTTT
j_call: TRBJ2-3; v_call: TRBV29-1; clone_size: -; d_call: TRBD2; cdr3_aa: CSALAGGLDTQYF; cdr3_nt: TGCAGCGCCTTAGCGGGAGGGCTAGATACGCAGTATTTT
j_call: TRBJ2-7; v_call: TRBV28; clone_size: -; d_call: -; cdr3_aa: CASSRGAGVGEQYF; cdr3_nt: TGTGCCAGCAGCCGGGGGGCGGGAGTCGGGGAGCAGTACTTC
j_call: TRBJ2-3; v_call: TRBV9; clone_size: -; d_call: TRBD2; cdr3_aa: CASSPRTSSGGSTDTQYF; cdr3_nt: TGTGCCAGCAGCCCCCGGACCTCTAGCGGGGGTAGCACAGATACGCAGTATTTT
j_call: TRBJ1-2; v_call: TRBV4-2; clone_size: -; d_call: -; cdr3_aa: CASSQEPGANYGYTF; cdr3_nt: TGTGCCAGCAGCCAAGAGCCAGGGGCTAACTATGGCTACACCTTC
j_call: TRBJ1-2; v_call: TRBV3-1/TRBV3-2; clone_size: -; d_call: -; cdr3_aa: CASSQGRTQGYTF; cdr3_nt: TGTGCCAGCAGCCAAGGACGGACACAAGGCTACACCTTC